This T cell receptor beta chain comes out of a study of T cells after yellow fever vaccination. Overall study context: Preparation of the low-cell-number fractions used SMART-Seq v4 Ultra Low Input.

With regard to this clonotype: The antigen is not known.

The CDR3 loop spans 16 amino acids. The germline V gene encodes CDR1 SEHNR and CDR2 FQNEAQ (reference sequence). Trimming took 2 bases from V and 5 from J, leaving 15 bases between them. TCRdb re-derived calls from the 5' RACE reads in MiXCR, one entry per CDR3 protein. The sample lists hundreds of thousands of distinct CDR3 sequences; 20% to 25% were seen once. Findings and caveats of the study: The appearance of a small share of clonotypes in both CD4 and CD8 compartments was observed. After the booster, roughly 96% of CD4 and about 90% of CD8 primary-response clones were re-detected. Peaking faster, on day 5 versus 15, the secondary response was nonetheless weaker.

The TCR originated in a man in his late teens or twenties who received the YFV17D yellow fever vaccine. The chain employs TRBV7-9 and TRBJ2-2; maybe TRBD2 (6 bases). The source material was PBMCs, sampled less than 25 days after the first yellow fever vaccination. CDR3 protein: CASSLPPGLQTGELFF. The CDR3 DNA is TGTGCCAGCAGCTTACCTCCGGGACTCCAAACCGGGGAGCTGTTTTTT.